Following are 24 T cell receptor beta chains from one sample sequenced in a study of high-grade serous ovarian cancer treatment subgroups. Tumor tissue was taken before any definitive surgery or chemotherapy was given. Sequencing used immunoSEQ multiplex PCR; TCRdb keeps in-frame clones, though not all of them. The sample shows some 6,000 clones, about four fifths of them seen only once. The sequencing input was tumor tissue. The receptors derive from a human donor with high-grade serous ovarian cancer.

The chain recombines TRBV6-5 with TRBJ1-1, with D unresolved. Germline values: CDR1 MNHEY, CDR2 SVGAGI. The CDR3 sequence is 13 residues long. Trimming took 8 bases from V and 6 from J, leaving 16 bases between them. CDR3 coding DNA: TGTGCCAGCTGGCTCGGAGCAGGCGCTGAAGCTTTCTTT. This encodes CASWLGAGAEAFF.

V usage is TRBV5-4 and J usage is TRBJ2-7; maybe TRBD1 (6 bases). The CDR3 runs to 19 residues. V was trimmed by 0 bases and J by 1 base, leaving 23 bases between them. Germline V gene sequence: CDR1 SGHNT, CDR2 YYREEE (reference sequence). Here the CDR3 reads CASSLESPSTRTESYEQYF. For the CDR3, the DNA is TGTGCCAGCAGCTTGGAGTCGCCTTCCACAAGGACAGAGTCCTACGAGCAGTACTTC.

This clone is a singleton in its sample. The chain couples TRBV5-6 to TRBJ1-1; D not certain. CDR3 size: 14 residues. Trimming shortened V by 0 bases and J by 1 base, and 7 bases separated the two germline ends. Germline loops: CDR1 SGHDT, CDR2 YYEEEE. The CDR3 sequence is CASSLVVRNTEAFF. CDR3 sequence (DNA): TGTGCCAGCAGCTTGGTGGTACGGAACACTGAAGCTTTCTTT.

The chain employs TRBV4-2 and TRBJ2-1, with 7 bases matching TRBD2. There are 20 residues in the CDR3. The germline V gene has CDR1 LGHNA and CDR2 YNFKEQ. The ends lost 0 bases at V and 0 bases at J; junction bases unmatched: 14. The CDR3 protein is CASSQESGFMGGSSYNEQFF. The CDR3 DNA reads as TGTGCCAGCAGCCAAGAATCGGGCTTTATGGGCGGGAGCTCCTACAATGAGCAGTTCTTC.

This clone was seen more than once but under ten times. This sequence joins TRBV5-6 and TRBJ2-7; 10 bases match TRBD1. The V gene end was trimmed by 1 base and the J gene end by 6 bases; junction bases not matched to a gene: 10. CDR3 length: 16 residues. CDR1 SGHDT and CDR2 YYEEEE come from the germline V gene. CDR3 in amino acids: CASSLLRDRGSREQYF. CDR3 in DNA: TGTGCCAGCAGCTTGTTGCGGGACAGGGGATCCCGCGAGCAGTACTTC. The variable domain in full, with the rest retrieved from reference TRBV5-6 and TRBJ2-7, is DAGVTQSPTHLIKTRGQQVTLRCSPKSGHDTVSWYQQALGQGPQFIFQYYEEEERQRGNFPDRFSGHQFPNYSSELNVNALLLGDSALYLCASSLLRDRGSREQYFGPGTRLTVT.

This clone was recorded a few times. V and J are TRBV27 and TRBJ1-2, with TRBD1 matching over 9 bases. CDR3 length: 15 amino acids. Losses at the gene ends were 5 bases for V and 5 bases for J; bases not matched to a gene: 9. Germline lookup yields CDR1 MNHEY and CDR2 SMNVEV (reference sequence). The CDR3 region is CASSITGGQGYGYTF. The DNA for the CDR3 is TGTGCCAGCAGTATTACAGGGGGCCAGGGGTATGGCTACACCTTC.

CDR3 coding DNA: TGTGCCAGCAGTTCCGGGACAAGGAGCACAGATACGCAGTATTTT. Amino acids: CASSSGTRSTDTQYF. The chain is built from TRBV27 and TRBJ2-3, with a tentative D call TRBD1 (6 bases). This CDR3 spans 15 amino acids. V was shortened by 4 bases and J by 0 bases, with 11 bases between the two germline ends. Germline CDR1 is MNHEY and CDR2 is SMNVEV (reference sequence).

In this sample, this clone turned up once. The CDR3 DNA follows: TGTGCCAGCAGCTTTCGACAGGTCCTTGTCGAGCAGTACTTC. This sequence encodes CASSFRQVLVEQYF. This chain joins TRBV5-6 and TRBJ2-5; D perhaps matches TRBD1 (6 bases). The end of the DNA fits TRBJ2-7 better, so the J call may be wrong. CDR1 and CDR2 from the germline V gene are SGHDT and YYEEEE. The CDR3 runs to 14 residues.

For this clone: Other DNA sequences in this specimen translate into the identical CDR3. This sequence joins TRBV11-3 and TRBJ2-5; D perhaps matches TRBD1 (6 bases). V lost 5 bases and J 3 bases, leaving 13 bases between the germline ends. CDR1 SGHNT and CDR2 YENEEA come from the germline V gene. The CDR3 is 14 amino acids. The CDR3: CASSLRDKEETQYF. DNA of the CDR3: TGTGCCAGCAGCCTCCGGGACAAAGAAGAGACCCAGTACTTC.

The J gene is TRBJ2-3, the V gene TRBV9; 9 nucleotides match TRBD2. CDR1 SGDLS and CDR2 YYNGEE come from the germline V gene. The junction had 7 bases not matched to a gene; V was cut back by 0 bases and J by 5 bases. The CDR3 spans 16 residues. The CDR3 region has the DNA TGTGCCAGCAGCGTAGAGTTTGGTAGCGGGGGAGATACGCAGTATTTT. Its protein product is CASSVEFGSGGDTQYF.

This rearrangement joins TRBV5-8 to TRBJ2-1; a possible D gene is TRBD1 (6 bases). CDR1 is SGHTS and CDR2 is YDEGEE in the germline V gene. The V end lost 3 bases, the J end lost 9 bases, and 10 bases lay between the germline ends. The CDR3 is 12 amino acids. Written as DNA, the CDR3 is TGTGCCAGCAGCTCAGGGGAGATTGAGCAGTTCTTC. Translation: CASSSGEIEQFF.

The chain is built from TRBV6-1 and TRBJ1-1; possibly TRBD1 for D (5 bases). CDR1 MNHNS and CDR2 SASEGT come from the germline V gene. Trimming removed 1 base at V and 6 bases at J, with 12 bases between. This CDR3 contains 14 residues. The CDR3 spells CASSEVSGIAEAFF. CDR3 sequence (DNA): TGTGCCAGCAGTGAAGTTTCAGGGATCGCTGAAGCTTTCTTT.

As DNA, the CDR3 is TGTGCCAGCAGCGGTGACCGGAATGAGCAGTTCTTC. It is translated as CASSGDRNEQFF. The chain combines TRBV7-2 with TRBJ2-1; no firm D call. The CDR3 is 12 amino acids. CDR1 is SGHTA and CDR2 is FQGNSA in the germline V gene. Between the trimmed V and J ends, which lost 5 bases and 7 bases, there was a span of 9 bases. The variable domain in full, with the rest retrieved from reference TRBV7-2 and TRBJ2-1, is GAGVSQSPSNKVTEKGKDVELRCDPISGHTALYWYRQSLGQGLEFLIYFQGNSAPDKSGLPSDRFSAERTGGSVSTLTIQRTQQEDSAVYLCASSGDRNEQFFGPGTRLTVL.

The genes are TRBV5-4 and TRBJ2-1; 14 bases agree with TRBD2. Germline V lookup: CDR1 SGHNT, CDR2 YYREEE (reference sequence). The J segment lost 8 bases and the V segment lost 4 bases, leaving 5 bases of the junction unmatched. The CDR3 has 15 amino acids. Written as DNA, the CDR3 is TGTGCCAGCAGCAAACCGGGACTAGCGGGGGATGAGCAGTTCTTC. Translation: CASSKPGLAGDEQFF.

The J gene is TRBJ2-6, the V gene TRBV12-5; D might be TRBD1 (5 bases). Between the trimmed V and J ends, which lost 5 bases and 5 bases, there was a span of 22 bases. Germline CDR1 and CDR2: LGHNT and FRNRAP. This CDR3 region has 18 residues. CDR3 nucleotides: TGTGCTAGTGGTACCCTATGTGCAGGACAAAGTCGGGCCAACGTCCTGACTTTC. Its protein is CASGTLCAGQSRANVLTF. The entire variable domain, with the rest obtained from reference TRBV12-5 and TRBJ2-6, is as follows: DARVTQTPRHKVTEMGQEVTMRCQPILGHNTVFWYRQTMMQGLELLAYFRNRAPLDDSGMPKDRFSAEMPDATLATLKIQPSEPRDSAVYFCASGTLCAGQSRANVLTFGAGSRLTVL.

The chain has TRBV2 and TRBJ1-3; weak D call: TRBD1 (5 bases). The CDR3 is 17 amino acids. V lost 6 bases, J lost 2 bases, and 20 bases lay in between. CDR1 is SNHLY, CDR2 FYNNEI, per germline. The CDR3 sequence is CASRFFWDSLAGNTIYF. CDR3 bases: TGTGCCAGCAGATTTTTTTGGGACTCCCTCGCTGGAAACACCATATATTTT.

J is TRBJ1-6 and V is TRBV7-3; D may be TRBD1 (5 bases). The CDR3 runs to 16 residues. Germline assignment: CDR1 SGHTA and CDR2 FQGTGA. V was clipped by 1 base and J by 6 bases, with 13 bases between them. In DNA form, the CDR3 reads TGTGCCAGCAGCTTAATCCCACCGAGGGGTAATTCACCCCTCCACTTT. This gives the protein CASSLIPPRGNSPLHF.

CDR3 nucleotide sequence: TGTGCCAGCAGCGCCCCGGGCTCGGTCGAGCAGTACTTC. As protein: CASSAPGSVEQYF. This sequence joins TRBV7-9 and TRBJ2-5, with D uncertain. The DNA end is more similar to TRBJ2-7, so the J call may be wrong. The CDR3 has 13 amino acids. Germline V lookup: CDR1 SEHNR, CDR2 FQNEAQ (reference sequence).

The chain combines TRBV6-5 with TRBJ2-7; D could derive from TRBD1 or TRBD2 (6 bases each). The CDR3 covers 14 residues. Trimming removed 6 bases at V and 9 bases at J, with 21 bases between. The germline CDR1 and CDR2 sequences are MNHEY and SVGAGI. The CDR3 protein is CASSLLGRGGWQYF. In DNA form, the CDR3 reads TGTGCCAGCAGCCTTCTCGGCAGGGGAGGATGGCAGTACTTC.

V usage is TRBV30 and J usage is TRBJ1-2; D remains ambiguous. The V gene lost 0 bases and the J gene lost 11 bases, with 16 bases spanning the gap. This CDR3 region has 13 residues. Germline V gives CDR1 GTSNPN, CDR2 SVGIG (reference sequence). As DNA, the CDR3 is TGTGCCTGGAGTGTAGCCGGATCCGGAGGGTACACCTTC. As protein: CAWSVAGSGGYTF. Drawing the rest from reference TRBV30 and TRBJ1-2, the complete variable domain is SQTIHQWPATLVQPVGSPLSLECTVEGTSNPNLYWYRQAAGRGLQLLFYSVGIGQISSEVPQNLSASRPQDRQFILSSKKLLLSDSGFYLCAWSVAGSGGYTFGSGTRLTVV.

This sequence joins TRBV2 and TRBJ2-3; 12 nucleotides line up with TRBD2. V shed 2 bases, J shed 1 base, and the junction held 4 bases outside the gene matches. Germline V gene lookup returns CDR1 SNHLY and CDR2 FYNNEI. The CDR3 is 17 amino acids. The CDR3 loop reads CASSEMRTSGGTDTQYF. The CDR3 bases are TGTGCCAGCAGTGAAATGAGGACTAGCGGGGGCACAGATACGCAGTATTTT.

The genes are TRBV29-1 and TRBJ2-2; unclear D gene. V lost 6 bases to trimming and J lost 7 bases, with 12 bases between them. The CDR3 is 12 amino acids. CDR1 and CDR2 from the germline V gene are SQVTM and ANQGSEA. The CDR3 region is CSVGRYGGELFF. As DNA, the CDR3 is TGCAGCGTAGGCCGTTATGGCGGGGAGCTGTTTTTT.

The genes are TRBV7-9 and TRBJ1-4; a possible D gene is TRBD1 (5 bases). CDR1 SEHNR and CDR2 FQNEAQ come from the germline V gene (reference sequence). The CDR3 length is 16 residues. V was shortened by 5 bases and J by 8 bases, with 21 bases between the two germline ends. DNA for the CDR3: TGTGCCAGCAGCCCAGCCCCGGGGGGGGAGGACGAAAAACTGTTTTTT. Translated: CASSPAPGGEDEKLFF.

J is TRBJ1-1 and V is TRBV5-1; D perhaps matches TRBD1 (5 bases). There are 14 residues in the CDR3. Trimming shortened V by 3 bases and J by 2 bases, and 11 bases separated the two germline ends. Germline-derived CDR1 and CDR2 are SGHRS and YFSETQ. The CDR3 DNA reads TGCGCCAGCAGCTCTGACAGCTTTAACACTGAAGCTTTCTTT. Amino acid sequence: CASSSDSFNTEAFF.